Below, one T cell receptor (beta chain) is given with its context. Its antigen is unidentified. This specimen comes from a study of T cell responses to AZD1222 COVID-19 vaccine. Using immunoSEQ multiplex PCR, the repertoire was profiled, and TCRdb retains in-frame clones only, with some absent. Counted here are roughly 140,000 clones, 88% occurring once; the ten biggest clones make up about 3.4%. General study findings and limits: Reports indicate that nearly half of spike-specific TCRs are directed at unmutated variant regions. CD4 TCRs linked to vaccination spanned spike, dominating at 160-218 and 743-854.

The receptor was derived from an adult in good health. The sequences come from peripheral blood, collected on day 0 of MenACWY control vaccination.

CDR3 sequence reads: CSVEGKNRGNYGYTF. The CDR3 bases are TGCAGCGTTGAAGGGAAAAACAGGGGGAACTATGGCTACACCTTC. The rearrangement links TRBV29-1 to TRBJ1-2, with TRBD1 identical over 8 bases. The CDR3 is made up of 15 amino acids. The germline V gene has CDR1 SQVTM and CDR2 ANQGSEA. After removal of 1 base from V and 2 bases from J, the junction contained 6 bases not matched to a gene.